Following are 9 T cell receptor beta chains from one sample sequenced in a study of blood T cell repertoires in COVID-19. Clones were sequenced by immunoSEQ multiplex PCR, and TCRdb holds only the in-frame ones, with some missing. The table has some 340,000 clones, more than 85% seen once. The sequencing sample was made of PBMCs or T cells enriched from blood (not recorded which). Receptors originate from a woman aged 25 to 45 who had been exposed to COVID-19.

The chain combines TRBV3-1 (or the pseudogene TRBV3-2) with TRBJ2-2; no clear D. The CDR3 spans 12 residues. In germline, CDR1 is LGHDT, CDR2 YNNKEL (reference sequence). Trimming stripped 7 bases from V and 5 bases from J, with 8 bases between. Here the CDR3 reads CASNRRTGELFF. CDR3 sequence (DNA): TGTGCCAGCAACAGACGTACCGGGGAGCTGTTTTTT.

A single count supports this clone. CDR3 amino acids: CASSLGVLGPLSYEQYF. The CDR3 DNA follows: TGTGCCAGCAGCTTAGGGGTATTGGGGCCCCTCTCCTACGAGCAGTACTTC. The chain carries TRBV7-8 and TRBJ2-7; tentative D call: TRBD1 (5 bases). Germline V CDR1 and CDR2: SGHVS, FQNEAQ. The CDR3 is 17 amino acids. Trimming pared 1 base from V and 0 bases from J, leaving 16 bases between.

The rearrangement links TRBV6-5 to TRBJ1-1; D is unresolved. This CDR3 has 12 amino acids. Germline values: CDR1 MNHEY, CDR2 SVGAGI. The V end was cut by 2 bases, the J end by 9 bases, with 10 bases between. CDR3 DNA sequence: TGTGCCAGCAGTTACGTAGGAGGGAAAGCTTTCTTT. Translated: CASSYVGGKAFF.

The chain carries TRBV5-1 and TRBJ1-5, with D maybe TRBD1 (5 bases). CDR1 and CDR2 (germline): SGHRS, YFSETQ. The CDR3 is 14 residues long. Trimming pared 1 base from V and 4 bases from J, leaving 9 bases between. This chain's CDR3 is CASSLTSGNQPQHF. The CDR3 nucleotides are TGCGCCAGCAGCTTGACATCAGGGAATCAGCCCCAGCATTTT.

The rearrangement uses TRBV10-3 and TRBJ1-1; no clear D gene. CDR1 is ENHRY and CDR2 is SYGVKD in the germline V gene. V lost 10 bases to trimming and J lost 1 base, with 7 bases between them. The CDR3 is 11 amino acids. The CDR3 bases are TGTGCCACCGCACAGAACACTGAAGCTTTCTTT. Its translation: CATAQNTEAFF.

V usage is TRBV6-6 and J usage is TRBJ2-3, with 9 bases that match TRBD1. There are 17 residues in the CDR3. Germline CDR1 MNHNY, CDR2 SVGAGI (reference sequence). V dropped 5 bases and J dropped 2; count of bases not matched to a gene: 11. This CDR3 is CASSRSGTGIFTDTQYF. For the CDR3, the DNA is TGTGCCAGCAGTAGATCCGGGACAGGGATTTTCACAGATACGCAGTATTTT.

The V call is TRBV2, the J call TRBJ2-7, with TRBD2 identical over 8 bases. The ends lost 7 bases at V and 3 bases at J; junction bases unmatched: 14. This CDR3 spans 16 amino acids. Germline values: CDR1 SNHLY, CDR2 FYNNEI. CDR3 protein: CASIEGGGIKRYEQYF. The CDR3 bases are TGTGCCAGCATAGAAGGCGGGGGGATAAAACGCTACGAGCAGTACTTC. Looking up the rest from reference TRBV2 and TRBJ2-7 gives the full variable domain: EPEVTQTPSHQVTQMGQEVILRCVPISNHLYFYWYRQILGQKVEFLVSFYNNEISEKSEIFDDQFSVERPDGSNFTLKIRSTKLEDSAMYFCASIEGGGIKRYEQYFGPGTRLTVT.

The V gene is TRBV6-5, the J gene TRBJ2-7; D is unresolved. V dropped 8 bases and J dropped 2 bases, with 16 bases sitting between them. Per germline, CDR1 MNHEY and CDR2 SVGAGI. This CDR3 contains 14 residues. The CDR3: CASRPGLSTYEQYF. The CDR3 nucleotides are TGTGCCAGCCGACCGGGTCTCTCGACCTACGAGCAGTACTTC.

This rearrangement joins TRBV24-1 to TRBJ1-2, with 7 bases aligning to TRBD1. CDR1 is KGHDR, CDR2 SFDVKD, per germline. The trim removed 3 bases at V and 8 bases at J, leaving 8 bases unmatched. This CDR3 comprises 14 residues. The CDR3 nucleotides are TGTGCCACCAGTGATCCAACGACAGGGCGAGGCTACACCTTC. This codes for CATSDPTTGRGYTF.